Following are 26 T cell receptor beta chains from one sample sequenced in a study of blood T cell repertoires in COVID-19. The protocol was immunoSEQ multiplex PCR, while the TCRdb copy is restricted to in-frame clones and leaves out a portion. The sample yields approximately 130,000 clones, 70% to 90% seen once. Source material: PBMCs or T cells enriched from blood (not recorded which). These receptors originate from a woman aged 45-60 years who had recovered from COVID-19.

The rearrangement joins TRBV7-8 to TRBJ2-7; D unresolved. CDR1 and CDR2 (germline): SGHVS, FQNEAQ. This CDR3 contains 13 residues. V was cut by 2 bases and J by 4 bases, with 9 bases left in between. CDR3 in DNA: TGTGCCAGCAGCTTAACCTTCGAGTACGAGCAGTACTTC. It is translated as CASSLTFEYEQYF.

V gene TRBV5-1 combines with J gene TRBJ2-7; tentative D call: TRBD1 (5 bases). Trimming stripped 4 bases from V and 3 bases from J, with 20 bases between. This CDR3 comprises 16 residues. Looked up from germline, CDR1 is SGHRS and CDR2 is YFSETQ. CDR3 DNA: TGCGCCAGCAGCGGTGGCGTGGTAGCAGGGCTCTACGAGCAGTACTTC. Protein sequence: CASSGGVVAGLYEQYF. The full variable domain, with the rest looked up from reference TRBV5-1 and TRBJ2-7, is KAGVTQTPRYLIKTRGQQVTLSCSPISGHRSVSWYQQTPGQGLQFLFEYFSETQRNKGNFPGRFSGRQFSNSRSEMNVSTLELGDSALYLCASSGGVVAGLYEQYFGPGTRLTVT.

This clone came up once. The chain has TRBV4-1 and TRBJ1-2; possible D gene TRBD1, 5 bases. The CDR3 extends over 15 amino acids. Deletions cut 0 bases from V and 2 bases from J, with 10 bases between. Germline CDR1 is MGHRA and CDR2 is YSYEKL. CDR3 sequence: CASSQDQGGNYGYTF. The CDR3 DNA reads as TGCGCCAGCAGCCAAGACCAGGGCGGAAACTATGGCTACACCTTC.

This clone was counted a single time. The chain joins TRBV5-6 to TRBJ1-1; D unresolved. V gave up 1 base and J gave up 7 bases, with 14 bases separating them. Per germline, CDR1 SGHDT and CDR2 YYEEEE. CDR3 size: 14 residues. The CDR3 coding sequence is TGTGCCAGCAGCTTGAGATGGAGTAGATATGAAGCTTTCTTT. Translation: CASSLRWSRYEAFF.

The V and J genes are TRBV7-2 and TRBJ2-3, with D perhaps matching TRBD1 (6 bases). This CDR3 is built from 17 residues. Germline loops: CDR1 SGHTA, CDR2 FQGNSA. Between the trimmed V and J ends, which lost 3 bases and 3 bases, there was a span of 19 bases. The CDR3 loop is CASSLQARGAGTDTQYF. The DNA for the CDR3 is TGTGCCAGCAGCTTGCAAGCCAGGGGAGCAGGGACAGATACGCAGTATTTT.

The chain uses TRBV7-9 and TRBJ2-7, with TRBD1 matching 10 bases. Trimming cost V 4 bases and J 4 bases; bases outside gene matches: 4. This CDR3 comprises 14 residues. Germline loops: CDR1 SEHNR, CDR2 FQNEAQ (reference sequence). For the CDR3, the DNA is TGTGCCAGCAGCTCGGGACAGGGGTCATACGAGCAGTACTTC. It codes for CASSSGQGSYEQYF.

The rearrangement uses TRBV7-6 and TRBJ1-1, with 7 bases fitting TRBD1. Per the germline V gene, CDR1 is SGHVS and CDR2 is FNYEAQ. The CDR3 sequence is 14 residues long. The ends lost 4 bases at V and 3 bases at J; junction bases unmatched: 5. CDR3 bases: TGTGCCAGCAGCTCTGGACAGGATTACACTGAAGCTTTCTTT. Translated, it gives CASSSGQDYTEAFF.

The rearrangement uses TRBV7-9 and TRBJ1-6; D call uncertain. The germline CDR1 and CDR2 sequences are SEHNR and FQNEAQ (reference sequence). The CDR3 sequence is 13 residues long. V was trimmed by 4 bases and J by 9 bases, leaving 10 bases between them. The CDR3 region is CASSSEVGSPLHF. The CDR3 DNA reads TGTGCCAGCAGCTCAGAGGTCGGTTCACCCCTCCACTTT.

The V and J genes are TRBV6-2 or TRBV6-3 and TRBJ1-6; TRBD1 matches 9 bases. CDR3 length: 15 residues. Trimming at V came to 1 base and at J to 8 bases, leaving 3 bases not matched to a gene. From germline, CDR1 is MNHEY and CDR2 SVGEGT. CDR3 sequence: CASSYLGQGDSPLHF. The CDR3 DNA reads TGTGCCAGCAGTTACTTGGGACAGGGTGATTCACCCCTCCACTTT.

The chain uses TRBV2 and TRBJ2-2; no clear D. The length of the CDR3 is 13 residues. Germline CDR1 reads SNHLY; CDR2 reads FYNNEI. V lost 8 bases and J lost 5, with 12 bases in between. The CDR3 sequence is CASLAVQTGELFF. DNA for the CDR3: TGTGCCAGCCTGGCAGTTCAGACCGGGGAGCTGTTTTTT.

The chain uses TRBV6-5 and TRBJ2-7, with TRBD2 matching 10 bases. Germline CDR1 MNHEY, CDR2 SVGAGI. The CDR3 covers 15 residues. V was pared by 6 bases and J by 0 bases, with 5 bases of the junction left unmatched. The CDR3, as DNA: TGTGCCAGCAGCTCCAGCGGGGGGGACTCCTACGAGCAGTACTTC. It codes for CASSSSGGDSYEQYF.

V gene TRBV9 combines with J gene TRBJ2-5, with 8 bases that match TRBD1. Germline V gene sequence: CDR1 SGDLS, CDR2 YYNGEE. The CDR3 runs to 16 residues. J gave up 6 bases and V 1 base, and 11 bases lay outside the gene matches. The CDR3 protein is CASSVSPDRVEQTQYF. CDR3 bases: TGTGCCAGCAGCGTATCCCCGGACAGGGTGGAGCAGACCCAGTACTTC.

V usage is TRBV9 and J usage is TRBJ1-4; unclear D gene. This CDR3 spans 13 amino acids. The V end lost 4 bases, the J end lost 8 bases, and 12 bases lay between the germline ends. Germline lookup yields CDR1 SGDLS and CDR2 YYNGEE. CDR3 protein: CASSPTQWEKLFF. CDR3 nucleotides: TGTGCCAGCAGCCCAACCCAGTGGGAAAAACTGTTTTTT. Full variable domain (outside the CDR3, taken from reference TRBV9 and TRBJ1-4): DSGVTQTPKHLITATGQRVTLRCSPRSGDLSVYWYQQSLDQGLQFLIQYYNGEERAKGNILERFSAQQFPDLHSELNLSSLELGDSALYFCASSPTQWEKLFFGSGTQLSVL.

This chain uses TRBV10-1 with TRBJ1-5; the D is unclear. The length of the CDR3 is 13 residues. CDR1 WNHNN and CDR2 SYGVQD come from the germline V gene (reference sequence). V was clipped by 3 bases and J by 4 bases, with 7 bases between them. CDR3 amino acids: CASSEARNQPQHF. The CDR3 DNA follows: TGCGCCAGCAGTGAAGCACGGAATCAGCCCCAGCATTTT.

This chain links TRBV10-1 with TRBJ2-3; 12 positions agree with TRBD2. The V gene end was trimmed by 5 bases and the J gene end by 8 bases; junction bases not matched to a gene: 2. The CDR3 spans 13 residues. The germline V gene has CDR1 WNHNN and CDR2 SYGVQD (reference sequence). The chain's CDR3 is CASSPSGRGTQYF. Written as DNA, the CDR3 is TGCGCCAGCAGTCCTAGCGGGAGGGGTACGCAGTATTTT.

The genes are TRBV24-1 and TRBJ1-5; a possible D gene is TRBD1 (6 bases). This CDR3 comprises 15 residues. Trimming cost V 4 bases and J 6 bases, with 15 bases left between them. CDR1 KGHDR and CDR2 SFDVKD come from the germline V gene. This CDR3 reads CATSDRDKGAQPQHF. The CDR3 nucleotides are TGTGCCACCAGTGACCGGGACAAGGGCGCTCAGCCCCAGCATTTT.

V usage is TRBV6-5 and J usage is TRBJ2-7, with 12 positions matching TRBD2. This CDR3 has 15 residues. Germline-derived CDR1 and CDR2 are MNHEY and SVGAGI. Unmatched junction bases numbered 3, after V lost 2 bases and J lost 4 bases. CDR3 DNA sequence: TGTGCCAGCAGTTACCTAGCGGGGGGGCAATACGAGCAGTACTTC. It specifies CASSYLAGGQYEQYF.

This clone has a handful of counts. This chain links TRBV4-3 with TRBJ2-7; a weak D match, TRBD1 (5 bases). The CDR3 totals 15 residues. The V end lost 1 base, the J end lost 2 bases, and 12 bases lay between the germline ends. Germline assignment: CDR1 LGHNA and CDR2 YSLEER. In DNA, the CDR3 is TGCGCCAGCAGCCAAGGAAGCCAGGACACCTACGAGCAGTACTTC. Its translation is CASSQGSQDTYEQYF.

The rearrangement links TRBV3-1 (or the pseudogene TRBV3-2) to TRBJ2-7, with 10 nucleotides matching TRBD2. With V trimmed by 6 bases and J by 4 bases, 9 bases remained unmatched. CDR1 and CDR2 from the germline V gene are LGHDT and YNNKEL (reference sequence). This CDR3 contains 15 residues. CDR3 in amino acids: CASRESSGGGYEQYF. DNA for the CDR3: TGTGCCAGCAGGGAGTCTAGCGGGGGTGGGTACGAGCAGTACTTC.

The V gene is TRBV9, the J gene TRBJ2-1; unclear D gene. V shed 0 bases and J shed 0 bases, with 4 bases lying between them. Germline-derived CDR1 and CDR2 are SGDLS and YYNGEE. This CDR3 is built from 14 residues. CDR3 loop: CASSVDLSYNEQFF. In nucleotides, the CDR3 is TGTGCCAGCAGCGTAGATCTCTCCTACAATGAGCAGTTCTTC. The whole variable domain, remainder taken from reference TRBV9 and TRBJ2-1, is DSGVTQTPKHLITATGQRVTLRCSPRSGDLSVYWYQQSLDQGLQFLIQYYNGEERAKGNILERFSAQQFPDLHSELNLSSLELGDSALYFCASSVDLSYNEQFFGPGTRLTVL.

Here the CDR3 DNA reads TGTGCCAGCTCACCGAGGACACTGAACACTGAAGCTTTCTTT. It translates to CASSPRTLNTEAFF. The chain joins TRBV18 to TRBJ1-1, with a weak D call TRBD1 (5 bases). Germline CDR1 KGHSH, CDR2 LQKENI. V lost 3 bases and J lost 0, with 8 bases in between. This CDR3 contains 14 residues.

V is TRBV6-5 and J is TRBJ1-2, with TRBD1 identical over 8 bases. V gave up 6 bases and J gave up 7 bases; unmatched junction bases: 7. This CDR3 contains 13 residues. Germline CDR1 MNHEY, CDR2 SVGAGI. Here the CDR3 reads CASRDRVAGGYTF. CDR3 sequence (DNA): TGTGCCAGCAGGGACAGGGTAGCAGGTGGCTACACCTTC.

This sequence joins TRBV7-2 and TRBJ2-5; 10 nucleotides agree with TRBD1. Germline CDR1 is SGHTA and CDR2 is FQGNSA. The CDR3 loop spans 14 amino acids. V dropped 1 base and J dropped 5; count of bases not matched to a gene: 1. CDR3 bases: TGTGCCAGCAGCTTAGGGGGACAGGGGGAGACCCAGTACTTC. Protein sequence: CASSLGGQGETQYF.

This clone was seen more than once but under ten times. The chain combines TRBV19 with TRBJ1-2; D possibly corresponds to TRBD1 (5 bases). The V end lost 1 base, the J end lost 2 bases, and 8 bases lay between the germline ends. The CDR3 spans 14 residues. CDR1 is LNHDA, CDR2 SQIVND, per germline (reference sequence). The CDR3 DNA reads TGTGCCAGTAGTATAGCGGCAGGGAACTATGGCTACACCTTC. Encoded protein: CASSIAAGNYGYTF.

The DNA of the CDR3 is TGTGCCAGCAGCGTAGGTTCATCAATCGGCACTGAAGCTTTCTTT. It codes for CASSVGSSIGTEAFF. V is TRBV9 and J is TRBJ1-1; D not certain. Germline lookup yields CDR1 SGDLS and CDR2 YYNGEE. CDR3 size: 15 residues. Deletions cut 0 bases from V and 4 bases from J, with 13 bases between.

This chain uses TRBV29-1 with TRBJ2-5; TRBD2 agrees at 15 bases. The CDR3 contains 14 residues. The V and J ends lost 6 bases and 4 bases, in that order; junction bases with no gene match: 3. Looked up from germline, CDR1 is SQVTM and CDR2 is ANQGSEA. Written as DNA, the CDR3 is TGCAGCGTCGGGACTAGCGGGGGGTTAGAGACCCAGTACTTC. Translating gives CSVGTSGGLETQYF.